The following is a T cell receptor (beta chain) sequence with its context. Which antigen it targets is not known. No base quality values were provided; no much bigger clone lies one nucleotide off. The sample belongs to a study of blood T cell repertoires in COVID-19 (dated by TCRdb to 2018 to 2021). Background for the entire study: Collaborator samples came from the United States, Italy and Spain and covered acute and convalescent phases of COVID-19. The material from the prospective study consisted of cDNA or gDNA derived from T cells, B-cell-depleted T cells, or PBMCs. Subjects who had been exposed to COVID-19, were actively infected with it, or had recovered from it provided the deeply sampled blood TCRbeta repertoires that made up the dataset. A freely available public database, intended as a resource for researchers studying the immune response to SARS-CoV-2, is where the repertoires were released. The samples were drawn from two sources: the first 160 participants of the ongoing ImmuneRACE study, and 1,000 to 1,500 subjects contributed by 6 global collaborators. A de-identified subject ID, COVID-19 status, age in years and sex were almost always included in the sample metadata. HLA class I and class II types, where available, came from metadata supplied by the sample provider rather than from assay-based typing. What the study reported, not specific to this receptor: How much clinical and demographic metadata was included differed by source and by participant, and the metadata was provided uncurated.

The collaborating institutions used their own protocols to collect whole blood in K2EDTA tubes. Collaborator samples were shipped for TCRbeta analysis as frozen whole blood, isolated PBMCs, or DNA extracted from either sample type. TCRbeta CDR3 regions were amplified from genomic DNA using the immunoSEQ Assay, a bias-controlled multiplex PCR. The original methods were these. Within the assay, amplification of reference gene primers was used to estimate how many nucleated cells each sample contained. Sequence reads were collapsed and filtered to measure the absolute abundance of every unique TCRbeta CDR3 rearrangement. Productive Simpson clonality was computed per sample as the square root of Simpson's diversity index over productive rearrangements. TCRdb holds this immuneACCESS table with in-frame rearrangements only. Some clones are missing; in checked studies, unresolved V genes explain under half, and the rest has no known cause. The V and J calls and clone size were taken over from that table, and D and trimming were inferred from the DNA. This sample lists some 350,000 clones; 90% were detected once. Around 6.3% of the sample is taken by the ten largest.

Trimming removed 6 bases from V and 7 bases from J; the gene matches leave 5 bases unexplained. There are 13 amino acids in the CDR3, from cysteine to phenylalanine inclusive. CDR3 DNA is the only sequence kept; it has 39 bases, read in frame from the first base. CDR1 and CDR2, per the germline V gene, are SGHTA and FQGTGA. The TCR sequence derives from a man between 18 and 35 years old with active or convalescent COVID-19. Material: peripheral blood. In this chain, TRBV7-3 is recombined with TRBJ2-2, and 7 bases in between align with TRBD1. This receptor carries the CDR3 CASSGRDSGELFF. The DNA sequence is as follows: TGTGCCAGCAGTGGCCGGGACAGCGGGGAGCTGTTTTTT.